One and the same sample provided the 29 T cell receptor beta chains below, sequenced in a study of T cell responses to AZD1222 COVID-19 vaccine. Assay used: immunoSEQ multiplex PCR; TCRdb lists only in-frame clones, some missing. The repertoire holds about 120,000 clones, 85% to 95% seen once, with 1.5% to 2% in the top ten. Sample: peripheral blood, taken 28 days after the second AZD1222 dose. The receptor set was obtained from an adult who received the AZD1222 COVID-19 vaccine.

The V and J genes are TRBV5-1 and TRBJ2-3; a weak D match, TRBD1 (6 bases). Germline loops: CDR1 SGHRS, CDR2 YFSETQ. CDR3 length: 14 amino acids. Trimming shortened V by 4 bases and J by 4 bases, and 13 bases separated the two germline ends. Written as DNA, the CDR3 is TGCGCCAGCAGCGTGTACAGGGTCTCAGATACGCAGTATTTT. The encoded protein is CASSVYRVSDTQYF. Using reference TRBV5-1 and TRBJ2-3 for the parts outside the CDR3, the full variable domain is KAGVTQTPRYLIKTRGQQVTLSCSPISGHRSVSWYQQTPGQGLQFLFEYFSETQRNKGNFPGRFSGRQFSNSRSEMNVSTLELGDSALYLCASSVYRVSDTQYFGPGTRLTVL.

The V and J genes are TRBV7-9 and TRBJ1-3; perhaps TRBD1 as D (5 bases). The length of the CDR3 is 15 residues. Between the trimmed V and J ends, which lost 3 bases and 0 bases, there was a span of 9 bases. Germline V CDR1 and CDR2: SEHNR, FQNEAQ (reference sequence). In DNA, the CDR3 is TGTGCCAGCAGCTTTTGGGGCAGCTCTGGAAACACCATATATTTT. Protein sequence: CASSFWGSSGNTIYF.

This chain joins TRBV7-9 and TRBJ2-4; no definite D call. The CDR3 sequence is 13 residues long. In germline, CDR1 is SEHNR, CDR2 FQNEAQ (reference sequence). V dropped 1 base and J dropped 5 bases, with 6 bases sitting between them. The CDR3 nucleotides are TGTGCCAGCAGCTTAGATGCTGAAAACATTCAGTACTTC. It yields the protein CASSLDAENIQYF.

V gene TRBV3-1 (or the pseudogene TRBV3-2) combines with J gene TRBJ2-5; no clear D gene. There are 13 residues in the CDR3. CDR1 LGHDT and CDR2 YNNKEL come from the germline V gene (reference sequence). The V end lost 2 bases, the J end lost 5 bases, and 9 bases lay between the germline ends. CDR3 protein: CASSQIRGETQYF. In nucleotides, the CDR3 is TGTGCCAGCAGCCAAATTCGTGGTGAGACCCAGTACTTC.

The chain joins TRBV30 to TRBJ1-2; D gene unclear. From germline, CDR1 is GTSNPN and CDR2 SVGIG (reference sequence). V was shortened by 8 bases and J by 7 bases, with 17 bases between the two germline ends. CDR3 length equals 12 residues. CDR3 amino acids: CARLGDLSGYTF. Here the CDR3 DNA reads TGTGCCCGCCTGGGAGATCTCTCTGGCTACACCTTC.

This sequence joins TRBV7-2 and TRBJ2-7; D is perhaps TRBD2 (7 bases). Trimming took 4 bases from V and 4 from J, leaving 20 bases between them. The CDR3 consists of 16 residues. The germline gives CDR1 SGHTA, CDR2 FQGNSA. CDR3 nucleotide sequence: TGTGCCAGCAGCTCACCTTGGGGGCTAGCGGTGTACGAGCAGTACTTC. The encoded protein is CASSSPWGLAVYEQYF. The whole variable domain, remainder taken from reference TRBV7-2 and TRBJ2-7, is GAGVSQSPSNKVTEKGKDVELRCDPISGHTALYWYRQSLGQGLEFLIYFQGNSAPDKSGLPSDRFSAERTGGSVSTLTIQRTQQEDSAVYLCASSSPWGLAVYEQYFGPGTRLTVT.

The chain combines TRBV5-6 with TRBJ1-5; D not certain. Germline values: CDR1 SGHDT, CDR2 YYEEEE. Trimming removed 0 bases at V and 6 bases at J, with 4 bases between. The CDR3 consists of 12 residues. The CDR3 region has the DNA TGTGCCAGCAGCTTGGGGGTTCAGCCCCAGCATTTT. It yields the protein CASSLGVQPQHF.

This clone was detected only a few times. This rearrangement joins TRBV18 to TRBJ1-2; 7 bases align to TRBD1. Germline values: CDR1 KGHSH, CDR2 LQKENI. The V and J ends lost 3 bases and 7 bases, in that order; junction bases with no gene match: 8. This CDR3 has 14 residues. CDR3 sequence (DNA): TGTGCCAGCTCACCTCCTTCTTGGACAGGTGGCTACACCTTC. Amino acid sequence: CASSPPSWTGGYTF.

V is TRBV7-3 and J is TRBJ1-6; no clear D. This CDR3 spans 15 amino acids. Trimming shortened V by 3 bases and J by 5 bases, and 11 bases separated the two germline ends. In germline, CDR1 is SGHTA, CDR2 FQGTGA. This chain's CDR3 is CASSFSSQDNSPLHF. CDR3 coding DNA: TGTGCCAGCAGCTTTAGTTCGCAAGATAATTCACCCCTCCACTTT.

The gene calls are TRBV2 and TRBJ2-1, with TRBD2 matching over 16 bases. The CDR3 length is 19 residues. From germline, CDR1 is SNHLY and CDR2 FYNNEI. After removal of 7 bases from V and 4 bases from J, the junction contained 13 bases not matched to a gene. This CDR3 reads CASNGPGLAGGLTYNEQFF. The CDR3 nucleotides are TGTGCCAGCAACGGTCCGGGACTAGCGGGAGGGTTAACTTACAATGAGCAGTTCTTC.

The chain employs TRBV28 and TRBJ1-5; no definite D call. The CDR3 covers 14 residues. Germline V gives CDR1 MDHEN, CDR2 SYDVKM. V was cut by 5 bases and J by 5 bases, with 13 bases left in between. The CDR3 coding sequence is TGTGCCAGCAGTCCCCTGGGCAGCTATCAGCCCCAGCATTTT. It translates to CASSPLGSYQPQHF.

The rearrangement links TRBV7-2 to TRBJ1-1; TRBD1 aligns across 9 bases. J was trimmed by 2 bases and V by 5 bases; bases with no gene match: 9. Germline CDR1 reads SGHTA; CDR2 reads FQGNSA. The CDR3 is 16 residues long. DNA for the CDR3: TGTGCCAGCAGCCCGTGGACAGGGGCCCTTAACACTGAAGCTTTCTTT. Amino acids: CASSPWTGALNTEAFF. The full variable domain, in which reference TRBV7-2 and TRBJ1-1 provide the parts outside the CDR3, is GAGVSQSPSNKVTEKGKDVELRCDPISGHTALYWYRQSLGQGLEFLIYFQGNSAPDKSGLPSDRFSAERTGGSVSTLTIQRTQQEDSAVYLCASSPWTGALNTEAFFGQGTRLTVV.

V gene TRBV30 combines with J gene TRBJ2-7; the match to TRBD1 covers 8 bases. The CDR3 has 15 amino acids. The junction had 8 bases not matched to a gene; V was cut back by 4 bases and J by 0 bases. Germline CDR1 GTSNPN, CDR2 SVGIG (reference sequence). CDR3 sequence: CAWTIGQGASYEQYF. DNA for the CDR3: TGTGCCTGGACGATCGGACAGGGCGCCTCCTACGAGCAGTACTTC.

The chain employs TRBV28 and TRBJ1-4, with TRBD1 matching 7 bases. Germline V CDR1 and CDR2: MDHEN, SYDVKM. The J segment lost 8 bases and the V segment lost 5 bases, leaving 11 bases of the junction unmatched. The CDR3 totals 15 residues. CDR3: CASSGRQGSGEKLFF. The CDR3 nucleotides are TGTGCCAGCAGTGGTAGACAGGGATCGGGGGAAAAACTGTTTTTT. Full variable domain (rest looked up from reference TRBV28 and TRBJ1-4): DVKVTQSSRYLVKRTGEKVFLECVQDMDHENMFWYRQDPGLGLRLIYFSYDVKMKEKGDIPEGYSVSREKKERFSLILESASTNQTSMYLCASSGRQGSGEKLFFGSGTQLSVL.

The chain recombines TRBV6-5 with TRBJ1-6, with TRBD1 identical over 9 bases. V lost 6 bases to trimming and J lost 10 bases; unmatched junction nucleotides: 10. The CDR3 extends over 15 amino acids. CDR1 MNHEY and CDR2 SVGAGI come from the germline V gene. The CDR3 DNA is TGTGCCAGCAGGCCGGGACAGGGTCTTGGGTCACCCCTCCACTTT. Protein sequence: CASRPGQGLGSPLHF.

The CDR3 protein is CASSTSVGGSTDTQYF. The DNA for the CDR3 is TGTGCCAGCAGCACTAGCGTTGGGGGTAGCACAGATACGCAGTATTTT. The chain combines TRBV9 with TRBJ2-3, with 7 bases fitting TRBD2. The V and J ends lost 4 bases and 0 bases, in that order; junction bases with no gene match: 8. Germline V CDR1 and CDR2: SGDLS, YYNGEE. This CDR3 comprises 16 residues. Using reference TRBV9 and TRBJ2-3 for the parts outside the CDR3, the full variable domain is DSGVTQTPKHLITATGQRVTLRCSPRSGDLSVYWYQQSLDQGLQFLIQYYNGEERAKGNILERFSAQQFPDLHSELNLSSLELGDSALYFCASSTSVGGSTDTQYFGPGTRLTVL.

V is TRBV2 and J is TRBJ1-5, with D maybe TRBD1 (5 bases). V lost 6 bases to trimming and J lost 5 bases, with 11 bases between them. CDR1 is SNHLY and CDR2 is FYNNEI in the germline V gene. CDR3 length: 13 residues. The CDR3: CASRGPEHQPQHF. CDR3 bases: TGTGCCAGCAGGGGACCGGAACATCAGCCCCAGCATTTT.

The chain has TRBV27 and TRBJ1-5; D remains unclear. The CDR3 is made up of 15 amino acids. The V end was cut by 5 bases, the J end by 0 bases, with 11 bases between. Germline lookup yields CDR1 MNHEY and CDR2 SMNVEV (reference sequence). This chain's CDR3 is CASSPTPYSNQPQHF. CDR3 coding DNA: TGTGCCAGCAGTCCGACGCCGTATAGCAATCAGCCCCAGCATTTT.

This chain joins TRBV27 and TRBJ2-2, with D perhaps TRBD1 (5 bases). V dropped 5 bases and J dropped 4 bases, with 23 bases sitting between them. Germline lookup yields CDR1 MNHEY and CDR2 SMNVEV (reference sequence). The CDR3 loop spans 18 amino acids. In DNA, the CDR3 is TGTGCCAGCAGTCGACGCCTCTCTTCAGGGTATCCCACCGGGGAGCTGTTTTTT. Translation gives CASSRRLSSGYPTGELFF.

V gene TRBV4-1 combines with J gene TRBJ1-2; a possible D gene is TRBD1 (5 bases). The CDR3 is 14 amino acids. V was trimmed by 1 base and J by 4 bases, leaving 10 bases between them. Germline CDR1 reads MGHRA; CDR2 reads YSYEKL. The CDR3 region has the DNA TGCGCCAGCAGCCAAGCAGGGAGGTTCTATGGCTACACCTTC. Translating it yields CASSQAGRFYGYTF.

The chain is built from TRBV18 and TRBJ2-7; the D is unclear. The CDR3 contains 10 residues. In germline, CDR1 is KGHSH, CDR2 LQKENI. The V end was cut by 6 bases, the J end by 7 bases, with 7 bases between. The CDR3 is CASSPLEQYF. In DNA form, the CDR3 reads TGTGCCAGCTCCCCTCTAGAGCAGTACTTC.

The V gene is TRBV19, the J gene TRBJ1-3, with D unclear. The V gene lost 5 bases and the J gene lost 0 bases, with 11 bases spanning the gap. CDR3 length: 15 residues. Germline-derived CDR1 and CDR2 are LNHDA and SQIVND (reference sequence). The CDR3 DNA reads TGTGCCAGTAGTGGGCTGGGGAACTCTGGAAACACCATATATTTT. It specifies CASSGLGNSGNTIYF.

The CDR3 bases are TGTGCCAGCAGCCCTACGGGGGGATTTTATGGCTACACCTTC. This sequence encodes CASSPTGGFYGYTF. V is TRBV28 and J is TRBJ1-2; maybe TRBD1 (5 bases). Looked up from germline, CDR1 is MDHEN and CDR2 is SYDVKM. The CDR3 sequence is 14 residues long. V lost 6 bases and J lost 5, with 16 bases in between.

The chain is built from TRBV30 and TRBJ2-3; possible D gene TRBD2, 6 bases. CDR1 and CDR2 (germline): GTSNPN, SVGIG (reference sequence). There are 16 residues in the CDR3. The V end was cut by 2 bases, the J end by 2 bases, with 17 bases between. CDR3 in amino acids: CAWSYSWDSITDTQYF. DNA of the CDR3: TGTGCCTGGAGTTATTCTTGGGACTCTATCACAGATACGCAGTATTTT.

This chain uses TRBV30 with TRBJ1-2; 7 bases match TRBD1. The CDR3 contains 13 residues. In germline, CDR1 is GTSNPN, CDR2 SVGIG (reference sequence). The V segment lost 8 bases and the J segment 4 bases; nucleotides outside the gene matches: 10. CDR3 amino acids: CAVHRGPAYGYTF. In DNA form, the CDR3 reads TGTGCCGTCCACAGGGGTCCAGCCTATGGCTACACCTTC.

Written as DNA, the CDR3 is TGTGCCAGCAGCTTAAGTGGGGGAAGGAATCAGCCCCAGCATTTT. It codes for CASSLSGGRNQPQHF. The chain joins TRBV7-3 to TRBJ1-5, with D possibly matching TRBD1 (5 bases). The CDR3 has 15 residues. The V gene's germline CDR1 is SGHTA and CDR2 FQGTGA. Trimming took 1 base from V and 4 from J, leaving 11 bases between them.

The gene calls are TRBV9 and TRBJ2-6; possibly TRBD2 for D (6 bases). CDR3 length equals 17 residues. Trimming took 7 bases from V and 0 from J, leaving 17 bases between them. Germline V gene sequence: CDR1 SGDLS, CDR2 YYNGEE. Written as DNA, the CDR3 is TGTGCCAGCGGCCGTGGGGGGTATTACTCTGGGGCCAACGTCCTGACTTTC. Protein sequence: CASGRGGYYSGANVLTF.

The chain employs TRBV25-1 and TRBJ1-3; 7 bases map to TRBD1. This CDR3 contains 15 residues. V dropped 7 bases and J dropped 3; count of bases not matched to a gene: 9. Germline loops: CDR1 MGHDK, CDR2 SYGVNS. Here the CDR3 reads CASTTDRDFGNTIYF. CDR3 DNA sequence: TGTGCCAGCACTACTGACAGGGACTTTGGAAACACCATATATTTT.

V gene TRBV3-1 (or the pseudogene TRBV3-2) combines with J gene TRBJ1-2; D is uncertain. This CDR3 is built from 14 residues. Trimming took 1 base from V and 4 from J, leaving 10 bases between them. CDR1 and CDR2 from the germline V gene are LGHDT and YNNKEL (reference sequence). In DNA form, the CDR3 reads TGTGCCAGCAGCCAAGGATCCGGGATCTATGGCTACACCTTC. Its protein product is CASSQGSGIYGYTF.